Each of the 30 T cell receptor beta chains below was sequenced from the same sample in a study of response to subunit inactivated influenza vaccine. MiXCR, run by TCRdb on the RT-PCR reads, gives a single entry per CDR3 protein. Of roughly 700,000 distinct CDR3 sequences in the sample, approximately 14% were seen once. The material sequenced was PBMCs from blood, taken 14 days before vaccination. The receptors originated from a man between 45 and 60 years old who received an inactivated influenza vaccine.

CDR3 bases: TGTGCCAGCAGAAGAGGGGACAGGGGGGCTCAAGAGACCCAGTACTTC. It codes for CASRRGDRGAQETQYF. The chain recombines TRBV7-9 with TRBJ2-5, with 11 nucleotides matching TRBD1. The germline V gene encodes CDR1 SEHNR and CDR2 FQNEAQ (reference sequence). The CDR3 spans 16 residues. Unmatched junction bases numbered 8, after V lost 6 bases and J lost 2 bases. Combining the CDR3 with reference TRBV7-9 and TRBJ2-5 gives the whole variable domain DTGVSQNPRHKITKRGQNVTFRCDPISEHNRLYWYRQTLGQGPEFLTYFQNEAQLEKSRLLSDRFSAERPKGSFSTLEIQRTEQGDSAMYLCASRRGDRGAQETQYFGPGTRLLVL.

The chain recombines TRBV6-1 with TRBJ1-2; a weak D match, TRBD1 (6 bases). Trimming removed 8 bases from V and 2 bases from J, with 12 bases in between. The CDR3 totals 13 residues. Germline assignment: CDR1 MNHNS and CDR2 SASEGT. Here the CDR3 reads CASGIGGNYGYTF. In DNA, the CDR3 is TGTGCCAGCGGTATAGGGGGGAACTATGGCTACACCTTC.

The chain recombines TRBV4-3 with TRBJ2-6, with 8 bases matching TRBD1. The germline CDR1 and CDR2 sequences are LGHNA and YSLEER. J lost 2 bases, V lost 6 bases, and 6 bases had no gene match. This CDR3 is built from 16 residues. The CDR3 is CASSIDRGAGANVLTF. For the CDR3, the DNA is TGCGCCAGCAGTATTGACAGGGGAGCTGGGGCCAACGTCCTGACTTTC.

The V gene is TRBV29-1, the J gene TRBJ2-1; maybe TRBD2 (5 bases). V lost 7 bases and J 4 bases, leaving 8 bases between the germline ends. The CDR3 has 11 amino acids. The germline CDR1 and CDR2 sequences are SQVTM and ANQGSEA. In DNA, the CDR3 is TGCAGCGGAGCGGTATACAATGAGCAGTTCTTC. Its protein product is CSGAVYNEQFF.

In this sample, this clonotype turned up a few times. The chain carries TRBV7-9 and TRBJ1-6, with D maybe TRBD1 (5 bases). CDR1 SEHNR and CDR2 FQNEAQ come from the germline V gene (reference sequence). V was shortened by 1 base and J by 6 bases, with 10 bases between the two germline ends. The CDR3 totals 15 residues. The chain's CDR3 is CASSLGSGTNSPLHF. As DNA, the CDR3 is TGTGCCAGCAGCTTAGGGTCCGGGACTAATTCACCCCTCCACTTT. The entire variable domain, with the rest obtained from reference TRBV7-9 and TRBJ1-6, is as follows: DTGVSQNPRHKITKRGQNVTFRCDPISEHNRLYWYRQTLGQGPEFLTYFQNEAQLEKSRLLSDRFSAERPKGSFSTLEIQRTEQGDSAMYLCASSLGSGTNSPLHFGNGTRLTVT.

This clonotype was counted a few times. The chain links TRBV11-2 to TRBJ1-5, with 7 bases lining up with TRBD1. CDR1 is SGHAT and CDR2 is FQNNGV in the germline V gene. V dropped 5 bases and J dropped 3; count of bases not matched to a gene: 4. The CDR3 totals 14 residues. The CDR3 coding sequence is TGTGCCAGCAGCAGGGGGACAGTCAATCAGCCCCAGCATTTT. As protein: CASSRGTVNQPQHF.

There are many counts of this clonotype. CDR3 sequence: CASSYSKLEGAMGEQFF. The CDR3 nucleotides are TGTGCCAGCAGTTACTCGAAGTTGGAGGGGGCCATGGGTGAGCAGTTCTTC. The genes are TRBV6-5 and TRBJ2-1; possibly TRBD1 for D (7 bases). V was clipped by 0 bases and J by 9 bases, with 21 bases between them. This CDR3 spans 17 amino acids. The germline V gene has CDR1 MNHEY and CDR2 SVGAGI.

This clonotype was recorded a few times. The rearrangement joins TRBV6-5 to TRBJ2-1, with D possibly being TRBD1 (5 bases). Germline lookup yields CDR1 MNHEY and CDR2 SVGAGI. CDR3 length: 15 residues. Trimming pared 4 bases from V and 10 bases from J, leaving 20 bases between. The CDR3 nucleotides read TGTGCCAGCAGTTCGGGTTCTGGGTCCTCAGGGGAGCAGTTCTTC. Amino acid sequence: CASSSGSGSSGEQFF.

This clonotype showed up many times. V usage is TRBV10-1 and J usage is TRBJ2-5; TRBD1 matches at 7 bases. Trimming at V came to 4 bases and at J to 4 bases, leaving 6 bases not matched to a gene. The CDR3 is 14 amino acids. The germline V gene encodes CDR1 WNHNN and CDR2 SYGVQD (reference sequence). CDR3 residues: CASSGHRGGETQYF. The CDR3 bases are TGCGCCAGCAGTGGACACAGGGGCGGAGAGACCCAGTACTTC.

This chain uses TRBV4-3 with TRBJ2-1; no clear D. Germline CDR1 LGHNA, CDR2 YSLEER. CDR3 length: 15 amino acids. Trimming took off 1 base at V and 9 bases at J, with 16 bases between the two ends. The CDR3 region is CASSQATHARSEQFF. CDR3 DNA: TGCGCCAGCAGCCAAGCCACGCACGCTAGATCTGAGCAGTTCTTC.

This clonotype turned up a few times. The gene calls are TRBV9 and TRBJ2-1; D remains unclear. The CDR3 has 13 residues. The germline V gene encodes CDR1 SGDLS and CDR2 YYNGEE. V was cut by 4 bases and J by 5 bases, with 10 bases left in between. The CDR3 protein is CASSPMWDNEQFF. DNA of the CDR3: TGTGCCAGCAGCCCCATGTGGGACAATGAGCAGTTCTTC.

The chain carries TRBV7-8 and TRBJ1-1; D gene uncertain. Germline lookup yields CDR1 SGHVS and CDR2 FQNEAQ. The V gene lost 3 bases and the J gene lost 4 bases, with 15 bases spanning the gap. This CDR3 is 15 amino acids long. The CDR3: CASSFYKGVGTEAFF. CDR3 nucleotide sequence: TGTGCCAGCAGCTTTTATAAAGGCGTCGGCACTGAAGCTTTCTTT.

The rearrangement joins TRBV18 to TRBJ1-1; D uncertain. CDR3 length equals 13 residues. The germline V gene encodes CDR1 KGHSH and CDR2 LQKENI. The V end lost 1 base, the J end lost 7 bases, and 10 bases lay between the germline ends. The CDR3 reads CASSPLVLDEAFF. DNA for the CDR3: TGTGCCAGCTCACCACTTGTTCTGGATGAAGCTTTCTTT. Using reference TRBV18 and TRBJ1-1 for the parts outside the CDR3, the full variable domain is NAGVMQNPRHLVRRRGQEARLRCSPMKGHSHVYWYRQLPEEGLKFMVYLQKENIIDESGMPKERFSAEFPKEGPSILRIQQVVRGDSAAYFCASSPLVLDEAFFGQGTRLTVV.

The sample holds one count of this clonotype. The chain uses TRBV5-5 and TRBJ2-5; D gene unclear. CDR1 SGHKS and CDR2 YYEKEE come from the germline V gene (reference sequence). V was cut by 0 bases and J by 5 bases, with 11 bases left in between. The CDR3 is 14 residues long. CDR3 DNA sequence: TGTGCCAGCAGCTTGGGCTTTCCACGGGAGACCCAGTACTTC. Its translation: CASSLGFPRETQYF.

This clonotype appeared a few times. The V call is TRBV18, the J call TRBJ2-1, with TRBD2 as a possible D gene (7 bases). Germline CDR1 KGHSH, CDR2 LQKENI. The CDR3 length is 16 residues. Trimming took off 6 bases at V and 4 bases at J, with 19 bases between the two ends. CDR3 protein: CASSPQGTGGYNEQFF. The CDR3, as DNA: TGTGCCAGCTCCCCCCAGGGGACGGGGGGTTACAATGAGCAGTTCTTC.

The sample holds many counts of this clonotype. The CDR3 region is CASSPPVRYGYTF. The CDR3 region has the DNA TGTGCCAGCTCACCACCCGTACGTTATGGCTACACCTTC. The gene calls are TRBV18 and TRBJ1-2; no firm D call. Deletions cut 0 bases from V and 5 bases from J, with 7 bases between. Germline-derived CDR1 and CDR2 are KGHSH and LQKENI. This CDR3 region has 13 residues.

This clonotype was found many times. The chain has TRBV4-2 and TRBJ2-5, with D tentatively TRBD1 (6 bases). The V gene's germline CDR1 is LGHNA and CDR2 YNFKEQ. V dropped 0 bases and J dropped 7 bases, with 9 bases sitting between them. There are 13 residues in the CDR3. DNA of the CDR3: TGTGCCAGCAGCCAAGATGGGGGCCCGACCCAGTACTTC. Translation: CASSQDGGPTQYF.

The sample holds a few counts of this clonotype. CDR3 nucleotide sequence: TGCGCCAGCAGCCAAGATCTTACTAGCGGAGATACGCAGTATTTT. Protein: CASSQDLTSGDTQYF. This chain uses TRBV4-3 with TRBJ2-3; 8 nucleotides line up with TRBD2. The V and J ends lost 0 bases and 5 bases, in that order; junction bases with no gene match: 4. The CDR3 totals 15 residues. Germline V gene data show CDR1 as LGHNA and CDR2 as YSLEER.

A few counts support this clonotype. The chain carries TRBV2 and TRBJ1-2; D unclear. Germline-derived CDR1 and CDR2 are SNHLY and FYNNEI. There are 13 residues in the CDR3. V was cut by 3 bases and J by 8 bases, with 13 bases left in between. The CDR3 protein is CASSEEVLRGYTF. CDR3 coding DNA: TGTGCCAGCAGTGAGGAGGTTTTGAGGGGCTACACCTTC.

The chain uses TRBV11-2 and TRBJ2-5; 7 nucleotides match TRBD1. The CDR3 is made up of 15 amino acids. CDR1 and CDR2 (germline): SGHAT, FQNNGV. V lost 1 base and J lost 2; bases outside the gene matches: 4. In DNA, the CDR3 is TGTGCCAGCAGCTTAGTAGGGACAGTGCAAGAGACCCAGTACTTC. It translates to CASSLVGTVQETQYF.

This clonotype was recorded a few times. The chain recombines TRBV6-1 with TRBJ2-1, with 7 bases matching TRBD2. The CDR3 runs to 14 residues. Trimming cost V 8 bases and J 5 bases; bases outside gene matches: 9. Germline V gene lookup returns CDR1 MNHNS and CDR2 SASEGT. The CDR3 is CASFRASGHNEQFF. The CDR3 nucleotides read TGTGCCAGCTTCCGGGCTAGCGGCCACAATGAGCAGTTCTTC.

The chain couples TRBV24-1 to TRBJ2-1; 7 bases line up with TRBD1. V lost 3 bases to trimming and J lost 4 bases; unmatched junction nucleotides: 5. The CDR3 covers 15 residues. Per the germline V gene, CDR1 is KGHDR and CDR2 is SFDVKD. The CDR3 is CATSDPRDRYNEQFF. The CDR3 coding sequence is TGTGCCACCAGTGATCCCCGGGACAGATACAATGAGCAGTTCTTC.

The V gene is TRBV4-3, the J gene TRBJ2-5; D is undetermined. The germline CDR1 and CDR2 sequences are LGHNA and YSLEER. V dropped 0 bases and J dropped 5 bases, with 7 bases sitting between them. CDR3 length: 13 residues. The CDR3 DNA reads TGCGCCAGCAGCCAAGAAAGGTCGGAGACCCAGTACTTC. Amino acids: CASSQERSETQYF.

With regard to this clonotype: A much larger clone differs by one base, so this may be a read error. The chain has TRBV20-1 and TRBJ2-7, with 8 bases that match TRBD2. CDR1 is DFQATT and CDR2 is SNEGSKA in the germline V gene (reference sequence). CDR3 length: 13 amino acids. This chain's CDR3 is CSARMTSDYEQSF. The CDR3 nucleotides read TGCAGTGCTAGGATGACTAGCGACTACGAGCAGTCCTTC.

This clonotype was recorded at least ten times. The rearrangement joins TRBV12-3 or TRBV12-4 to TRBJ2-7, with a tentative D call TRBD1 (6 bases). The V end was cut by 5 bases, the J end by 4 bases, with 21 bases between. This CDR3 comprises 16 residues. The CDR3 here is CASSTSGTQNNYEQYF. The DNA of the CDR3 is TGTGCCAGCAGTACATCCGGGACACAGAACAATTACGAGCAGTACTTC.

At least ten counts were recorded for this clonotype. The chain recombines TRBV28 with TRBJ2-5, with D unresolved. From germline, CDR1 is MDHEN and CDR2 SYDVKM. V lost 7 bases and J lost 0, with 12 bases in between. This CDR3 region has 14 residues. This chain's CDR3 is CASNANAHQETQYF. DNA of the CDR3: TGTGCCAGCAATGCAAACGCCCACCAAGAGACCCAGTACTTC.

This clonotype was counted only a few times. The genes are TRBV19 and TRBJ2-5, with D possibly TRBD2 on 6 matching bases. This CDR3 region has 15 residues. Germline values: CDR1 LNHDA, CDR2 SQIVND (reference sequence). V lost 5 bases, J lost 5 bases, and 18 bases lay in between. Written as DNA, the CDR3 is TGTGCCAGTAGTCAGGGACTCACATCCTCGGAGACCCAGTACTTC. Translation: CASSQGLTSSETQYF.

DNA for the CDR3: TGTGCCAGCAGCCAAGAGGGACAGGGTAGGCTGTGGGAGACCCAGTACTTC. Translation gives CASSQEGQGRLWETQYF. The rearrangement uses TRBV14 and TRBJ2-5; 9 bases agree with TRBD1. V dropped 0 bases and J dropped 5; count of bases not matched to a gene: 10. CDR3 length: 17 amino acids. The germline CDR1 and CDR2 sequences are SGHDN and FVKESK.

The rearrangement links TRBV6-1 to TRBJ1-2, with D possibly matching TRBD1 (5 bases). V was shortened by 6 bases and J by 8 bases, with 19 bases between the two germline ends. Germline CDR1 MNHNS, CDR2 SASEGT. The CDR3 covers 14 residues. CDR3 sequence (DNA): TGTGCCAGCAGATCCATACGAGGGGCCGAGGGCTACACCTTC. Translated, it gives CASRSIRGAEGYTF.

This clonotype was observed a handful of times. CDR3 amino acids: CASSRAGGADTQYF. The CDR3 bases are TGTGCCAGCAGTCGAGCGGGGGGTGCGGATACGCAGTATTTT. V gene TRBV12-3 or TRBV12-4 combines with J gene TRBJ2-3; the match to TRBD2 covers 9 bases. The CDR3 is 14 amino acids. Losses at the gene ends were 5 bases for V and 6 bases for J; bases not matched to a gene: 6.